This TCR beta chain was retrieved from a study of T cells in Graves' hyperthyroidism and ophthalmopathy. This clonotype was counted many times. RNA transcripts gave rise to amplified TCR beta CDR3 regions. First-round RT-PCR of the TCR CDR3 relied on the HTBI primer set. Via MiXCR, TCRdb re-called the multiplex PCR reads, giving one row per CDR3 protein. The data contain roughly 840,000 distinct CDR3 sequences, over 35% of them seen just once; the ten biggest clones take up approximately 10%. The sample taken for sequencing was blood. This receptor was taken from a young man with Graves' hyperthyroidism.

CDR3 DNA: TGTGCCATCAGGCCCGGAGCGGGAACGGAGACCCAGTACTTC. Translation gives CAIRPGAGTETQYF. The chain combines TRBV10-3 with TRBJ2-5; the match to TRBD2 covers 7 bases. This CDR3 region has 14 residues. Germline lookup yields CDR1 ENHRY and CDR2 SYGVKD. J lost 5 bases, V lost 6 bases, and 9 bases had no gene match.